This TCR beta chain was obtained from a study of cytomegalovirus exposure and HLA in healthy donors. Everyone who donated was a healthy bone marrow donor. PCR involved 60 Vbeta and 13 Jbeta primers. Generated by immunoSEQ multiplex PCR, the TCRdb table keeps only in-frame clones and is missing some. Altogether around 170,000 clones are present, approximately 81% being singletons, with the ten largest covering 0.38%. The germline V gene has CDR1 LNHDA and CDR2 SQIVND (reference sequence). V lost 5 bases, J lost 5 bases, and 15 bases lay in between. This CDR3 is built from 14 residues. Material for sequencing was PBMCs. This clonotype was obtained from a boy younger than 10 in good health and CMV-seronegative. The chain combines TRBV19 with TRBJ1-1, with D unresolved. CDR3 DNA: TGTGCCAGTAGTCTCCAGTCAGGCGGGACTGAAGCTTTCTTT. This gives the protein CASSLQSGGTEAFF.